The entry below gives a single T cell receptor (beta chain) sequence along with its context. Its antigen target is currently unknown. No much larger clone exists at a distance of one base, and base qualities are not known. V and J are trimmed by 1 base and 2 bases, and the gene matches miss 11 bases of the junction. Per the germline V gene (reference sequence), GTSNPN is the CDR1 and SVGIG is the CDR2. Reading from cysteine to phenylalanine, the CDR3 counts 17 amino acids. Only the CDR3 portion is preserved as DNA: 51 bases, with reading frame beginning at the first base. Using the deep immunoSEQ assay, TCR CDR3 regions were amplified from genomic DNA by multiplex PCR. Extracted genomic DNA from each cell subset was spread evenly across all wells of several immunoSEQ 96-well plates, with each plate serving as a replicate. For sorted subsets, approximately 0.2 ug of genomic DNA, equivalent to around 31,000 T cell genomes, went into each replicate PCR. The purified libraries were quantified using a Qubit 3.0 fluorometer, sized with a Bioanalyzer 2100, and then quantified again using the KAPA Library Quantification kit. Every immunoSEQ 96-well plate was sequenced on a separate single-read 150-cycle Illumina NextSeq 550 flow cell. Per the source publication's procedure: Because only junctional sequences without quality scores were contained in the immunoSEQ output, filtering matching that applied to full-length reads could not be performed. Sequences were annotated with PyIR, a Python wrapper for IgBLAST v1.9, and V/J genes and CDR3 were assigned using IMGT germline references. Any read was removed if the V/J assignment was weak (E-value above 1e-6), the CDR3 was missing, or the read contained stop codons, out-of-frame junctions, or ambiguous translated residues. A V3J clonotype was defined by an identical inferred V gene, J gene, and CDR3 amino acid sequence. The percentage overlap between two repertoires was calculated by dividing the number of shared unique clonotypes by the size of the smaller repertoire. Richness of each repertoire was evaluated using RTK rarefaction, the Chao1 estimator, and Recon v2.1 estimates of unobserved clonotypes. Generation probabilities were computed with OLGA for all TCRbeta clonotypes obtained by the gDNA method from several donors. Here the immuneACCESS table is served through TCRdb, limited to in-frame sequences with V and J called. Missing clones are a known gap in these copies; in checked studies unresolved V genes cover under half, and the rest lacks a known reason. V, J and clone size were drawn from that table, and D and trimming were deduced from the DNA. In this sample the table shows nearly 1,000,000 clones, 60% to 85% of which occur a single time. The ten largest account for roughly 1.5% of the sample.

This sample was included in a study of shared clonotypes between healthy human individuals (dated by TCRdb to the early 2020s). In the study overall: The cohort comprised two women and a few men aged 18 to 49 years. Per donor, three plates each were used for CD4 naive and CD4 memory, two for CD8 naive, and one for CD8 memory. Different laboratories and diverse techniques were used to prepare libraries and sequence TCR repertoires, to increase sequencing depth and limit assay-specific biases. Between about 0.8 and 9 billion PBMCs per donor were obtained by leukapheresis. To estimate repertoire size and how much clonotype sharing occurs between individuals, the study deeply sequenced the blood TCR repertoires of about five healthy adults. Beyond this particular receptor, the publication reports: Compared with non-shared clonotypes, the clonotypes found in all four sorted-subset donors had higher generation probabilities. Even with the large sequencing depth, rarefaction of the sorted-subset datasets indicated that sequencing was incomplete. Naive subsets generally had larger estimated clonotype richness than memory subsets did. When a handful of donors were compared, the shared fraction of clonotypes was about 5% for naive CD4, 3% to 4% for naive CD8, 2% to 2.5% for memory CD4, and 0.4% for memory CD8. The genetic and exposure-history diversity represented was limited by the small number of donors. Pairwise subsampling indicated that sequencing depth was expected to affect the degree of clonotype sharing among donors. Only blood was sampled, and tissue TCR repertoires likely differ from those in blood.

The donors were healthy, HIV-negative adults with no recently reported acute infections or vaccinations. Every donor was a Caucasian adult living in Nashville, Tennessee, USA. Magnetic negative selection was used to enrich CD4+ T cells, after which naive cells were positively selected on CD45RA and the negative fraction became the memory subset. After blood collection by leukapheresis, PBMCs were isolated using Ficoll-Histopaque density gradient centrifugation and then cryopreserved in the vapor phase of liquid nitrogen. Analytical flow cytometry was used to check the purity and quantity of each magnetically sorted T cell population. Genomic DNA was isolated from every sorted fraction and measured by UV absorbance on a Nanodrop 2000c.

This clonotype originated in a man aged 18 to 29 in good health. The rearrangement joined TRBV30 to TRBJ1-5; TRBD1 matches 7 bases in the middle. Material: memory CD4+ T cells sorted from blood. The intended sense of this specimen's cell subset or site label: CD45RA-negative fraction. The nucleotides are TGTGCCTGGAGTGGGGGAGGAGGGGGCACGGGCAATCAGCCCCAGCATTTT. Translated, this is CAWSGGGGGTGNQPQHF.